The 28 T cell receptor beta chains below were found in one sample sequenced in a study of T cells in Graves' hyperthyroidism and ophthalmopathy. TCR beta CDR3 region amplification was performed from RNA transcripts. During a first-round RT-PCR of the TCR CDR3, the HTBI primer set was used. Using its own MiXCR run on the multiplex PCR reads, TCRdb lists one record per CDR3 protein. The sample shows approximately 49,000 distinct CDR3 sequences, approximately 58% of them seen only once. The specimen sequenced was peripheral blood or thyroid tissue (not recorded which). The receptor source for this set is a man between 18 and 29 years old with Graves' hyperthyroidism.

The CDR3 DNA reads TGTGCCAGCAGTCACGGGGGCTATGGCTACACCTTC. Translation: CASSHGGYGYTF. The rearrangement links TRBV14 to TRBJ1-2; TRBD1 might be the D (5 bases). Germline CDR1 and CDR2: SGHDN and FVKESK. Trimming shortened V by 6 bases and J by 4 bases, and 9 bases separated the two germline ends. This CDR3 is 12 amino acids long.

J is TRBJ2-7 and V is TRBV5-1, with D unresolved. The CDR3 contains 14 residues. Trimming cost V 4 bases and J 2 bases, with 13 bases left between them. CDR1 is SGHRS, CDR2 YFSETQ, per germline. In DNA, the CDR3 is TGCGCCAGCAGCCGCCGGACGGATCCCTACGAGCAGTACTTC. This translates into CASSRRTDPYEQYF.

The chain employs TRBV13 and TRBJ1-1; TRBD1 matches 8 bases. Per the germline V gene, CDR1 is PRHDT and CDR2 is FYEKMQ (reference sequence). V shed 3 bases, J shed 4 bases, and the junction held 4 bases outside the gene matches. The CDR3 runs 14 residues. CDR3 sequence reads: CASSFTTGVTEAFF. As DNA, the CDR3 is TGTGCCAGCAGCTTTACGACAGGGGTCACTGAAGCTTTCTTT.

This clonotype was detected ten times or more. This may stem from a read error, because a much larger clone lies one nucleotide away. J is TRBJ1-2 and V is TRBV20-1, with TRBD1 identical over 10 bases. The CDR3 runs to 14 residues. In germline, CDR1 is DFQATT, CDR2 SNEGSKA (reference sequence). V trimming: 5 bases; J trimming: 4 bases; junction bases outside the gene matches: 7. The CDR3 nucleotides read TGCAGTGCTCCTGGGACAGGGGACTCCTATGGCTACACCTTC. It is translated as CSAPGTGDSYGYTF.

This clonotype was observed many times. The chain couples TRBV5-6 to TRBJ1-1; 8 nucleotides line up with TRBD1. Per the germline V gene, CDR1 is SGHDT and CDR2 is YYEEEE. This CDR3 comprises 16 residues. The V and J ends lost 1 base and 4 bases, in that order; junction bases with no gene match: 9. The CDR3 loop is CASSLSPTGVGTEAFF. CDR3 DNA: TGTGCCAGCAGCTTGTCTCCGACAGGGGTGGGCACTGAAGCTTTCTTT.

The gene calls are TRBV7-6 and TRBJ2-5; unclear D gene. CDR1 and CDR2 (germline): SGHVS, FNYEAQ. The CDR3 length is 14 residues. Trimming stripped 2 bases from V and 2 bases from J, with 9 bases between. As DNA, the CDR3 is TGTGCCAGCAGCTTATACGGCAGGCAAGAGACCCAGTACTTC. Protein sequence: CASSLYGRQETQYF. Combining the CDR3 with reference TRBV7-6 and TRBJ2-5 gives the whole variable domain GAGVSQSPRYKVTKRGQDVALRCDPISGHVSLYWYRQALGQGPEFLTYFNYEAQQDKSGLPNDRFSAERPEGSISTLTIQRTEQRDSAMYRCASSLYGRQETQYFGPGTRLLVL.

This clonotype was counted a few times. The rearrangement joins TRBV29-1 to TRBJ2-7, with TRBD2 as a possible D gene (6 bases). Trimming took off 6 bases at V and 2 bases at J, with 17 bases between the two ends. Germline V gene lookup returns CDR1 SQVTM and CDR2 ANQGSEA. The CDR3 spans 14 residues. The CDR3 nucleotides are TGCAGCGTGAGGCCCGGGACTGACACCTACGAGCAGTACTTC. Protein sequence: CSVRPGTDTYEQYF.

The gene calls are TRBV2 and TRBJ2-7; 11 positions agree with TRBD1. Judging by the DNA end, TRBJ2-5 fits better; the J call may be wrong. CDR3 length: 16 residues. In germline, CDR1 is SNHLY, CDR2 FYNNEI. CDR3 protein: CASRIGTGGELETQYF. DNA for the CDR3: TGTGCCAGCAGGATCGGGACAGGGGGGGAGTTAGAGACCCAGTACTTC.

This clonotype was detected ten times or more. This chain uses TRBV29-1 with TRBJ2-6, with D possibly TRBD2 on 5 matching bases. The V and J ends lost 2 bases and 0 bases respectively, with 14 bases between them. Germline V lookup: CDR1 SQVTM, CDR2 ANQGSEA. The length of the CDR3 is 17 residues. The CDR3 DNA sequence: TGCAGCGTTGAAATGTGGAGGTCCAACTCTGGGGCCAACGTCCTGACTTTC. Encoded protein: CSVEMWRSNSGANVLTF.

This chain connects TRBV2 to TRBJ1-1, with D unclear. Trimming left V 2 bases short and J 3 bases short, with 10 bases between. CDR3 length equals 14 residues. The germline V gene has CDR1 SNHLY and CDR2 FYNNEI. Written as DNA, the CDR3 is TGTGCCAGCAGTGAAAGTGCCCGATACACTGAAGCTTTCTTT. Amino acid sequence: CASSESARYTEAFF.

Ten or more counts support this clonotype. This sequence joins TRBV2 and TRBJ2-5, with D perhaps matching TRBD2 (5 bases). Germline V gives CDR1 SNHLY, CDR2 FYNNEI. The ends were cut back, 5 bases at V and 5 bases at J, with 21 bases in the middle. This CDR3 is 16 amino acids long. The CDR3 region has the DNA TGTGCCAGCAGTCCCCGGCCGGGGATCGGCCGGGAGACCCAGTACTTC. Amino acid sequence: CASSPRPGIGRETQYF.

This CDR3 reads CAISENAGNTEAFF. CDR3 DNA sequence: TGTGCCATCAGTGAGAATGCGGGGAACACTGAAGCTTTCTTT. V and J are TRBV10-3 and TRBJ1-1; D is ambiguous. CDR1 is ENHRY and CDR2 is SYGVKD in the germline V gene. The CDR3 is made up of 14 amino acids. Trimming shortened V by 2 bases and J by 1 base, and 8 bases separated the two germline ends.

To note about this clonotype: It may be a read error: a sequence one base away is much more abundant. This chain links TRBV6-2 or TRBV6-3 with TRBJ1-5; D gene unclear. The CDR3 is 13 amino acids. Trimming cost V 4 bases and J 7 bases, with 11 bases left between them. CDR1 and CDR2 from the germline V gene are MNHEY and SVGEGT. CDR3 in amino acids: CASSWAGSQPQHF. DNA for the CDR3: TGTGCCAGCAGTTGGGCAGGTAGCCAGCCCCAGCATTTT.

CDR3 sequence reads: CASSLGREYGYTF. The DNA of the CDR3 is TGTGCCAGCAGCTTGGGGCGGGAGTATGGCTACACCTTC. V usage is TRBV5-4 and J usage is TRBJ1-2, with D unclear. In germline, CDR1 is SGHNT, CDR2 YYREEE (reference sequence). This CDR3 contains 13 residues. Trimming took off 0 bases at V and 5 bases at J, with 8 bases between the two ends.

This clonotype was found many times. The chain employs TRBV7-2 and TRBJ2-5, with unresolved D. Germline V CDR1 and CDR2: SGHTA, FQGNSA. The CDR3 spans 14 residues. V lost 7 bases, J lost 5 bases, and 17 bases lay in between. The CDR3 sequence: CASTRTVLRETQYF. Here the CDR3 DNA reads TGTGCCAGCACCAGGACGGTCTTAAGGGAGACCCAGTACTTC.

Notes on this clonotype: Here the CDR3 omits its conserved ending phenylalanine or tryptophan, so a read error is the likely source. The limits of the CDR3 on the DNA are not certain, so only TCRdb's listed CDR3 is given. This rearrangement joins TRBV7-2 to TRBJ2-3; no check of the table's D call, TRBD1, against the DNA was made. Germline CDR1 is SGHTA and CDR2 is FQGNSA. The CDR3 is 13 residues long, ends included. CDR3 region: CASSLGGADTQYL.

By sample fraction, this clonotype is medium-sized. The DNA of the CDR3 is TGCGCCAGCGACCCGGGAATGAACACTGAAGCTTTCTTT. It is translated as CASDPGMNTEAFF. The V gene is TRBV10-2, the J gene TRBJ1-1; D is undetermined. There are 13 residues in the CDR3. Germline V gene data show CDR1 as WSHSY and CDR2 as SAAADI. Trimming took 8 bases from V and 0 from J, leaving 10 bases between them.

CDR3 residues: CSASVGSNQPQHF. The DNA of the CDR3 is TGCAGTGCCAGCGTGGGTAGCAATCAGCCCCAGCATTTT. V is TRBV20-1 and J is TRBJ1-5; no firm D call. V lost 6 bases to trimming and J lost 0 bases, with 9 bases between them. The germline V gene encodes CDR1 DFQATT and CDR2 SNEGSKA (reference sequence). This CDR3 contains 13 residues.

The chain has TRBV7-2 and TRBJ2-5; 11 bases align to TRBD2. CDR3 length: 19 residues. Germline lookup yields CDR1 SGHTA and CDR2 FQGNSA. The V segment lost 7 bases and the J segment 1 base; nucleotides outside the gene matches: 17. The CDR3 bases are TGTGCCAGCAACTCGATAGCGGGAGGGTATCCCCCTTCCCAAGAGACCCAGTACTTC. This codes for CASNSIAGGYPPSQETQYF.

The rearrangement joins TRBV5-1 to TRBJ1-1; no reliable D call. The germline V gene encodes CDR1 SGHRS and CDR2 YFSETQ. The CDR3 runs to 13 residues. V lost 1 base and J lost 2, with 6 bases in between. CDR3 DNA sequence: TGCGCCAGCAGCTTGAGGGATAACACTGAAGCTTTCTTT. This translates into CASSLRDNTEAFF. Filled out from reference TRBV5-1 and TRBJ1-1, the complete variable domain reads KAGVTQTPRYLIKTRGQQVTLSCSPISGHRSVSWYQQTPGQGLQFLFEYFSETQRNKGNFPGRFSGRQFSNSRSEMNVSTLELGDSALYLCASSLRDNTEAFFGQGTRLTVV.

This clonotype has a count of ten or more. V usage is TRBV12-3 or TRBV12-4 and J usage is TRBJ2-5; 14 bases agree with TRBD2. The CDR3 is 15 amino acids. V lost 8 bases and J lost 5; bases outside the gene matches: 7. The CDR3, as DNA: TGTGCCAGCCCCGGGACTAGCGGGAGAGAGGAGACCCAGTACTTC. Protein sequence: CASPGTSGREETQYF.

As to this clonotype: Possible read error: a much larger clone is one base away. The conserved phenylalanine or tryptophan normally closing the CDR3 is absent here, so this likely arose from a read error. The V gene is TRBV24-1, the J gene TRBJ2-5, with TRBD1 matching over 7 bases. Germline-derived CDR1 and CDR2 are KGHDR and SFDVKD. This CDR3 is built from 19 residues. The V and J ends lost 4 bases and 3 bases, in that order; junction bases with no gene match: 19. The CDR3 DNA reads as TGTGCCACCAGTGACCGCAGACAGGGAAAGACATTAGAAAAAGAGACCCAGTACCTC. It translates to CATSDRRQGKTLEKETQYL.

This clonotype was observed many times. The chain links TRBV29-1 to TRBJ1-2; D gene ambiguous. Trimming cost V 8 bases and J 8 bases, with 15 bases left between them. CDR3 size: 11 residues. Germline CDR1 reads SQVTM; CDR2 reads ANQGSEA. The CDR3 region is CSTTLTGGYTF. The CDR3 DNA reads as TGCAGCACTACCCTGACCGGAGGCTACACCTTC.

The chain uses TRBV29-1 and TRBJ2-5; D ambiguous. Deletions cut 1 base from V and 5 bases from J, with 5 bases between. CDR1 is SQVTM, CDR2 ANQGSEA, per germline. The CDR3 has 11 amino acids. DNA for the CDR3: TGCAGCGTTGAAGTCAGGGAGACCCAGTACTTC. This encodes CSVEVRETQYF.

Regarding this clonotype: One end of the junction is discordant with germline, which a read error may explain. The DNA for the CDR3 is TGTGCCACCAGCACTCCCGCGGGACAGCCTTCCTACGAGCGGTACTTC. As protein: CATSTPAGQPSYERYF. V is TRBV15 and J is TRBJ2-7, with D perhaps TRBD1 (7 bases). Germline V gene lookup returns CDR1 LNHNV and CDR2 YYDKDF (reference sequence). This CDR3 has 16 amino acids.

Worth noting for this clonotype: This may be a read error: a much more frequent sequence differs by one nucleotide. CDR3 DNA sequence: TGTGCCAGCAGTTTTCGTGGGGCTTTACCTAATGAAGCTTTCTTT. Amino acid sequence: CASSFRGALPNEAFF. This rearrangement joins TRBV27 to TRBJ1-1, with TRBD1 as a possible D gene (5 bases). The germline CDR1 and CDR2 sequences are MNHEY and SMNVEV (reference sequence). This CDR3 contains 15 residues. V lost 3 bases and J lost 7, with 18 bases in between.

The genes are TRBV7-2 and TRBJ2-7, with D tentatively TRBD2 (5 bases). CDR3 size: 12 residues. V lost 5 bases and J lost 2, with 7 bases in between. Germline values: CDR1 SGHTA, CDR2 FQGNSA. CDR3 loop: CASSDGTYEQYF. DNA of the CDR3: TGTGCCAGCAGCGACGGGACCTACGAGCAGTACTTC.

The V and J genes are TRBV25-1 and TRBJ2-7; tentatively, D is TRBD1 (5 bases). CDR3 length equals 16 residues. In germline, CDR1 is MGHDK, CDR2 SYGVNS. V lost 4 bases and J 3 bases, leaving 19 bases between the germline ends. In nucleotides, the CDR3 is TGTGCCAGCAGTGGGGGCCTACAGAAAACCAACTACGAGCAGTACTTC. Amino acid sequence: CASSGGLQKTNYEQYF.